This TCR beta chain came from a study of blood T cell repertoires in COVID-19. The length of the CDR3 is 15 residues. Trimming at V came to 1 base and at J to 5 bases, leaving 6 bases not matched to a gene. Germline V CDR1 and CDR2: LNHNV, YYDKDF (reference sequence). Some clones are missing from TCRdb's copy, which holds only in-frame ones; the method was immunoSEQ multiplex PCR. The sample includes tens of thousands of clones, 85% to 90% of them seen just once. The sequencing input was peripheral blood. The chain has TRBV15 and TRBJ2-3, with 7 bases fitting TRBD2. The origin of this receptor is a woman at least 80 years old with active COVID-19. The CDR3 is CATSRGDGGKDTQYF. The DNA of the CDR3 is TGTGCCACCAGCAGAGGGGACGGGGGGAAAGATACGCAGTATTTT.